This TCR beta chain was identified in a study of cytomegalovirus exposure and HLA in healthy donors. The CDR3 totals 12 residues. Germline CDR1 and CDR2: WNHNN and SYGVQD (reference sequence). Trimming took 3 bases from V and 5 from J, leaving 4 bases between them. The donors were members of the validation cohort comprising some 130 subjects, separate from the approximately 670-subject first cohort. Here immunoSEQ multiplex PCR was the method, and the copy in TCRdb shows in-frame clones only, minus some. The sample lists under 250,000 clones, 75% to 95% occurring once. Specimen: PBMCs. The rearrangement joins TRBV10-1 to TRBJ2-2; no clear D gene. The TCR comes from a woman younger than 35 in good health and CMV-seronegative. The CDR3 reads CASSDQTGELFF. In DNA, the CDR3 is TGCGCCAGCAGTGACCAGACCGGGGAGCTGTTTTTT.